This T cell receptor beta chain emerged from a study of shared clonotypes between healthy human individuals. TCRdb keeps only in-frame clones here, not all; method: immunoSEQ multiplex PCR. In the table there are about 980,000 clones, less than 85% of which are singletons. Germline CDR1 and CDR2: MDHEN and SYDVKM. Between the trimmed V and J ends, which lost 7 bases and 3 bases, there was a span of 15 bases. The CDR3 runs to 15 residues. The rearrangement uses TRBV28 and TRBJ2-2; no clear D. Sequenced: memory CD4+ T cells sorted from blood. Subset reported: CD45RA-negative fraction. The TCR originated in a man between 18 and 29 years old in good health. CDR3 protein: CASTMVSLDTGELFF. CDR3 DNA: TGTGCCAGCACCATGGTCTCTTTGGACACCGGGGAGCTGTTTTTT.